This TCR beta chain was obtained from a study of cytomegalovirus exposure and HLA in healthy donors. Regarding the study as a whole: Among immune exposure information, only CMV serostatus was available. The authors listed approximately 160 TCR beta chains as cytomegalovirus-associated.

13 Jbeta primers and 60 Vbeta primers were used for the PCR. The data were produced by immunoSEQ multiplex PCR, yet TCRdb's version contains in-frame clones alone and is incomplete. Among around 120,000 clones listed, around 76% were seen once. Comment on this clone: The antigen remains unidentified.

The CDR3 length is 14 residues. CDR1 is LNHDA, CDR2 SQIVND, per germline (reference sequence). Trimming cost V 2 bases and J 8 bases, with 15 bases left between them. This clonotype originated in a man aged 45-65 years in good health and CMV-seropositive. The sequenced sample was PBMCs. The chain combines TRBV19 with TRBJ1-2; TRBD1 is a possible D gene (5 bases). The CDR3 region is CASSILAGIGGYTF. The CDR3 coding sequence is TGTGCCAGTAGTATACTGGCAGGGATAGGAGGCTACACCTTC. The full variable domain, its missing parts supplied by reference TRBV19 and TRBJ1-2, is DGGITQSPKYLFRKEGQNVTLSCEQNLNHDAMYWYRQDPGQGLRLIYYSQIVNDFQKGDIAEGYSVSREKKESFPLTVTSAQKNPTAFYLCASSILAGIGGYTFGSGTRLTVV.